Following are 6 T cell receptor beta chains from one sample sequenced in a study of regulatory T cells in long-lasting Graves disease. Arm-PCR of CDR3 regions with iRepertoire HTBI primers generated TCR beta libraries. TCRdb re-derived calls from the multiplex PCR reads in MiXCR, one entry per CDR3 protein. The data hold over 350,000 distinct CDR3 sequences, with less than 25% observed a single time. Time point given: persistent/refractory GD, antithyroid drugs over 5 years with positive TRAb. PBMCs were the source of the RNA used for TCR sequencing. The sequencing here drew on peripheral blood mononuclear cells (PBMCs), taken when the disease was refractory, from a patient treated with antithyroid drugs. The receptors originated from a female donor with Graves disease.

Many counts were recorded for this clonotype. The chain recombines TRBV12-3 or TRBV12-4 with TRBJ1-4; D remains ambiguous. The CDR3 spans 12 residues. The V end lost 0 bases, the J end lost 14 bases, and 10 bases lay between the germline ends. The chain's CDR3 is CASSLATKKLFF. DNA for the CDR3: TGTGCCAGCAGTTTAGCCACAAAGAAGCTGTTTTTT.

This clonotype was observed a few times. The J gene is TRBJ1-1, the V gene TRBV6-2 or TRBV6-3, with a possible D match to TRBD1 (6 bases). This CDR3 spans 12 amino acids. V lost 5 bases and J lost 5, with 9 bases in between. CDR1 is MNHEY, CDR2 SVGEGT, per germline. The DNA for the CDR3 is TGTGCCAGCAGTACACAGGGAACTGAAGCTTTCTTT. Translation: CASSTQGTEAFF.

CDR3 protein: CASSYSSGSQPQHF. The CDR3 DNA is TGTGCCAGCAGTTACTCTTCGGGTAGTCAGCCCCAGCATTTT. This rearrangement joins TRBV6-5 to TRBJ1-5, with D unresolved. The CDR3 spans 14 residues. Trimming cost V 0 bases and J 6 bases, with 9 bases left between them. Germline V gene sequence: CDR1 MNHEY, CDR2 SVGAGI.

This clonotype has a count of ten or more. The chain recombines TRBV27 with TRBJ1-5; D remains ambiguous. The germline V gene encodes CDR1 MNHEY and CDR2 SMNVEV (reference sequence). Trimming removed 3 bases from V and 8 bases from J, with 8 bases in between. CDR3 length: 12 residues. In DNA, the CDR3 is TGTGCCAGCAGTTTGGTGGGCAAGCCCCAGCATTTT. It specifies CASSLVGKPQHF.

This clonotype was counted at least ten times. The chain joins TRBV12-5 to TRBJ2-7, with TRBD1 as a possible D gene (7 bases). The V and J ends lost 4 bases and 2 bases respectively, with 15 bases between them. The CDR3 runs to 15 residues. Per germline, CDR1 LGHNT and CDR2 FRNRAP. This CDR3 reads CASGSSGGQTYEQYF. In DNA form, the CDR3 reads TGTGCTAGTGGTTCGTCCGGGGGACAGACCTACGAGCAGTACTTC.

This clonotype was detected only a few times. V is TRBV9 and J is TRBJ1-2, with 10 bases fitting TRBD1. Unmatched junction bases numbered 2, after V lost 3 bases and J lost 0 bases. The CDR3 is 15 residues long. Looked up from germline, CDR1 is SGDLS and CDR2 is YYNGEE. The CDR3 bases are TGTGCCAGCAGCGCGACAGGGGGCCCTAACTATGGCTACACCTTC. Protein product: CASSATGGPNYGYTF.